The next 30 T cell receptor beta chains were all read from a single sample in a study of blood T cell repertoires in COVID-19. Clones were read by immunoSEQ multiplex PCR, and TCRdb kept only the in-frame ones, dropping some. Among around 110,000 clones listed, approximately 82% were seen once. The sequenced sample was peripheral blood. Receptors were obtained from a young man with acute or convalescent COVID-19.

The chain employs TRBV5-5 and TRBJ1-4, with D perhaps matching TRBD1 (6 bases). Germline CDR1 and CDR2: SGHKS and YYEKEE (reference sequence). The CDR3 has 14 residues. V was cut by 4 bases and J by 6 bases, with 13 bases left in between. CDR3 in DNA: TGTGCCAGCAGCGAGGGCTGGGGGCATGAAAAACTGTTTTTT. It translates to CASSEGWGHEKLFF. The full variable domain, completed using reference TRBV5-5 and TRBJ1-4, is DAGVTQSPTHLIKTRGQQVTLRCSPISGHKSVSWYQQVLGQGPQFIFQYYEKEERGRGNFPDRFSARQFPNYSSELNVNALLLGDSALYLCASSEGWGHEKLFFGSGTQLSVL.

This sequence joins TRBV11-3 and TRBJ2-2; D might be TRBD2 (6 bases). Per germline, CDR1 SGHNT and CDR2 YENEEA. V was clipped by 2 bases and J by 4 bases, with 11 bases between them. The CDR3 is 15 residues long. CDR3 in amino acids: CASSLRGRSTGELFF. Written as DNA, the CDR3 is TGTGCCAGCAGCTTACGGGGGAGAAGCACCGGGGAGCTGTTTTTT.

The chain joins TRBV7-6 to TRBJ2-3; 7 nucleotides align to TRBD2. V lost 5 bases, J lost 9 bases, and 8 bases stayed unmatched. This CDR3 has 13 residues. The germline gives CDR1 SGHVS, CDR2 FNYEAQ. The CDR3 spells CASSPRRRETQYF. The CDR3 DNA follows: TGTGCCAGCAGCCCCCGCCGGCGGGAGACGCAGTATTTT.

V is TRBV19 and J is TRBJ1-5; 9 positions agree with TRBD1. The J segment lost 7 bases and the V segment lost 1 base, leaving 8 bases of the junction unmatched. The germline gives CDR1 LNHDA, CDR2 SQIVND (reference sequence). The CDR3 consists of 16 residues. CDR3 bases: TGTGCCAGTAGTATAGGAGGGACAGGGAGACTACAGCCCCAGCATTTT. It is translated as CASSIGGTGRLQPQHF.

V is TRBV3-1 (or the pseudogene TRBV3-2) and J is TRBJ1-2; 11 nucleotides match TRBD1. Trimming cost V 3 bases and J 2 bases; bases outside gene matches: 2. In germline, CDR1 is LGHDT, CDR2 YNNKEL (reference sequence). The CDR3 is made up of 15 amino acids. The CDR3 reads CASSHGTGGNYGYTF. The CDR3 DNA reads TGTGCCAGCAGCCACGGGACAGGGGGAAACTATGGCTACACCTTC.

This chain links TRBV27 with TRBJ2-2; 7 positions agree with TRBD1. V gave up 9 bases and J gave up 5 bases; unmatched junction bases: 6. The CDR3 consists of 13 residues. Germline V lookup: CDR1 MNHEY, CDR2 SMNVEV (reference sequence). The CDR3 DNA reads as TGTGCCAGGCAGGGGACAGATACCGGGGAGCTGTTTTTT. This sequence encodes CARQGTDTGELFF.

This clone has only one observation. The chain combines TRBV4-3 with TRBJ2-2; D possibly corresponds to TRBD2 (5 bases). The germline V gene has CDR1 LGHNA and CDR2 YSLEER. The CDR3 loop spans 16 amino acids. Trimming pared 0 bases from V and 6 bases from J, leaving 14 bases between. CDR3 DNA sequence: TGCGCCAGCAGCCAAGAATCGGTGGGAGCTGCCGGGGAGCTGTTTTTT. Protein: CASSQESVGAAGELFF.

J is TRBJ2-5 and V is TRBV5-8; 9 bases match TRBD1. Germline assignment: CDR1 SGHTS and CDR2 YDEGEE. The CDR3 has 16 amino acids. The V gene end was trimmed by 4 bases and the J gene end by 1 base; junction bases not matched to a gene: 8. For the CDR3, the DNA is TGTGCCAGCAGCAGGGGGGACAGGGCTATCCAAGAGACCCAGTACTTC. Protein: CASSRGDRAIQETQYF. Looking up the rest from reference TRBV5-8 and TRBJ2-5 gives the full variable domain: EAGVTQSPTHLIKTRGQQATLRCSPISGHTSVYWYQQALGLGLQFLLWYDEGEERNRGNFPPRFSGRQFPNYSSELNVNALELEDSALYLCASSRGDRAIQETQYFGPGTRLLVL.

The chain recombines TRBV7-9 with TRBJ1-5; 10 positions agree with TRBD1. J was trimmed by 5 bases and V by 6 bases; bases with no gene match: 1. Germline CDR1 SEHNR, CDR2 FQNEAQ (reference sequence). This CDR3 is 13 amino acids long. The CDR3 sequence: CASRGTGDQPQHF. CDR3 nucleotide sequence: TGTGCCAGCAGGGGGACAGGGGATCAGCCCCAGCATTTT.

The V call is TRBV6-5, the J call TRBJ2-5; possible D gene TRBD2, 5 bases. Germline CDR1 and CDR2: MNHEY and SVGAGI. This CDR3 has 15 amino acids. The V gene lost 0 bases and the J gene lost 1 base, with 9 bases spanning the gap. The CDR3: CASSYSAAGQETQYF. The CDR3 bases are TGTGCCAGCAGTTACTCAGCGGCAGGCCAAGAGACCCAGTACTTC.

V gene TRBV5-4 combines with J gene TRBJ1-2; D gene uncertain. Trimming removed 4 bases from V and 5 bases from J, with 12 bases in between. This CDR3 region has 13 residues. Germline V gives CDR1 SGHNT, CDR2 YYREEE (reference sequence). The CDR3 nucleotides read TGTGCCAGCAGCACGACGGAGAAGTATGGCTACACCTTC. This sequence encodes CASSTTEKYGYTF.

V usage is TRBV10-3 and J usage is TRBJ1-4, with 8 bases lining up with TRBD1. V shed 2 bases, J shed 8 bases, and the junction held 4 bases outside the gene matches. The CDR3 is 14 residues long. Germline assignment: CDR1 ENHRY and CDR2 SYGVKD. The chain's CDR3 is CAISEGQGREKLFF. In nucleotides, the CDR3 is TGTGCCATCAGTGAGGGACAGGGACGCGAAAAACTGTTTTTT.

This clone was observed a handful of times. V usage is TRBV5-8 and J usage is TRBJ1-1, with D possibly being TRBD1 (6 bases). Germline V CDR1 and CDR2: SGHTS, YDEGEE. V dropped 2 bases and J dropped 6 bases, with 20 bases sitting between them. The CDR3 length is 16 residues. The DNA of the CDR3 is TGTGCCAGCAGCTTCTGGGTCGGGCAACAGGGCGCTGAAGCTTTCTTT. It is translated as CASSFWVGQQGAEAFF.

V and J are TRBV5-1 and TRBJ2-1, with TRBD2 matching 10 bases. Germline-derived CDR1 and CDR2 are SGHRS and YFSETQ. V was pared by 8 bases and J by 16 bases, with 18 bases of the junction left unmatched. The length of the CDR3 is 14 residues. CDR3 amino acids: CASSQGASGGELFF. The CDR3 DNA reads TGCGCCAGTTCCCAAGGGGCTAGCGGGGGTGAGCTTTTCTTC.

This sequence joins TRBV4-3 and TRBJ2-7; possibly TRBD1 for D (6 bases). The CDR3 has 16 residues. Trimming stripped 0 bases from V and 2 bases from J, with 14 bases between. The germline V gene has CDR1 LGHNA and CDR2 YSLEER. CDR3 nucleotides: TGCGCCAGCAGCCAAGATCAGGCAGGGGCGCCCTACGAGCAGTACTTC. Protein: CASSQDQAGAPYEQYF.

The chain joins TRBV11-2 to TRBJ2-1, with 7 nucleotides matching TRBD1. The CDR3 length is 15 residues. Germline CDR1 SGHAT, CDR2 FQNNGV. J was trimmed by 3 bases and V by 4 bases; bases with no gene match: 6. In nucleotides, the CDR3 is TGTGCCAGCAGCTCCCGGGACAGACTCTACAATGAGCAGTTCTTC. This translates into CASSSRDRLYNEQFF.

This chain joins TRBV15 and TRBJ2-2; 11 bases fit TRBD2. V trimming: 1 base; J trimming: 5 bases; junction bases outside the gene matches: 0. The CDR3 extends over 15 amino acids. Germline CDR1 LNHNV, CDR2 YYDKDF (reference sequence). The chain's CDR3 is CATSRGLAGTGELFF. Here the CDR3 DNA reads TGTGCCACCAGCAGAGGACTAGCGGGGACCGGGGAGCTGTTTTTT.

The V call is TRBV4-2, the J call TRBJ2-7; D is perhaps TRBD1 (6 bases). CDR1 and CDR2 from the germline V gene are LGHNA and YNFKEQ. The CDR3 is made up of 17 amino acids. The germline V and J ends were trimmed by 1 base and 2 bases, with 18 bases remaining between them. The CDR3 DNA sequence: TGTGCCAGCAGCCAAGCCTCCAGGGGCCCCCTTACCTACGAGCAGTACTTC. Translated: CASSQASRGPLTYEQYF.

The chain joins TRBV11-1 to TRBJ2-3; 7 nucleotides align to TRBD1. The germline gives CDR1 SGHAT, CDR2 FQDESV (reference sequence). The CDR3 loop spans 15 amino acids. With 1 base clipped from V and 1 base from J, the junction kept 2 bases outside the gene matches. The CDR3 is CASSLGDRRTDTQYF. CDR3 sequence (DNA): TGTGCCAGCAGCTTAGGGGACAGACGCACAGATACGCAGTATTTT.

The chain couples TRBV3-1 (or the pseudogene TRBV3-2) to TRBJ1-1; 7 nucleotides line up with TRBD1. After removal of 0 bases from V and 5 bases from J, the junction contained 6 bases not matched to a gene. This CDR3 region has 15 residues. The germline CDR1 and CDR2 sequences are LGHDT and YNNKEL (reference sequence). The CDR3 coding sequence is TGTGCCAGCAGCCAAGAAGCCCAGGGGGATACTGAAGCTTTCTTT. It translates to CASSQEAQGDTEAFF.

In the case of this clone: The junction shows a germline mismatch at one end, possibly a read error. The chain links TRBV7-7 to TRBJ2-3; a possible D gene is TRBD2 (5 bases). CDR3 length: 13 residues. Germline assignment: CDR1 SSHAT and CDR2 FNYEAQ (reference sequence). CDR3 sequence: CASSLDRGDTQYF. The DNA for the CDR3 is TGTGCTAGCAGCCTCGACCGCGGGGATACGCAGTATTTT.

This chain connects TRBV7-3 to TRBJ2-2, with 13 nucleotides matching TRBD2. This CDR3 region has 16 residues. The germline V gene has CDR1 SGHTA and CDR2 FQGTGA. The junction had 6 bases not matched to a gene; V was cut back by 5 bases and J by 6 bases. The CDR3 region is CASSPGLAGDAGELFF. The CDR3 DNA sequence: TGTGCCAGCAGCCCCGGACTAGCGGGAGATGCCGGGGAGCTGTTTTTT.

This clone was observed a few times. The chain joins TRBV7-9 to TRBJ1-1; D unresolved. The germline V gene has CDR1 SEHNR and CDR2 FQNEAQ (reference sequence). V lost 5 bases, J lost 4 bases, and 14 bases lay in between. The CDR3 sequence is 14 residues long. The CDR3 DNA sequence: TGTGCCAGCAGCCCAGAGACAAACCCCACTGAAGCTTTCTTT. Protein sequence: CASSPETNPTEAFF.

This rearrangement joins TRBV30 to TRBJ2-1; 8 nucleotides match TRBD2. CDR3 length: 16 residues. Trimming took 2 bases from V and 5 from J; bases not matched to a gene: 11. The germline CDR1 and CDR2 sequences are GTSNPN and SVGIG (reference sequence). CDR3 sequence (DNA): TGTGCCTGGAGTCACCTAGGACTAGCCAGGGACAATGAGCAGTTCTTC. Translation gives CAWSHLGLARDNEQFF.

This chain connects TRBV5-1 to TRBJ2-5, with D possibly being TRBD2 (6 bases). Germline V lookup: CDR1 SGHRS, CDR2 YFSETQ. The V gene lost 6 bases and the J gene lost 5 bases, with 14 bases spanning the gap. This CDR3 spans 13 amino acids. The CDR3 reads CASTPWGGETQYF. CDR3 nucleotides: TGCGCCAGCACGCCTTGGGGAGGCGAGACCCAGTACTTC.

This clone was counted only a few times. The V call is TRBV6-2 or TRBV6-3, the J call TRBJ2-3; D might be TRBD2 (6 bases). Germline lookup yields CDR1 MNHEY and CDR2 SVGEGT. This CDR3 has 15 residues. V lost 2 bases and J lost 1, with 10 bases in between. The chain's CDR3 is CASSYRWGGTDTQYF. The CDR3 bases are TGTGCCAGCAGTTACAGGTGGGGGGGCACAGATACGCAGTATTTT.

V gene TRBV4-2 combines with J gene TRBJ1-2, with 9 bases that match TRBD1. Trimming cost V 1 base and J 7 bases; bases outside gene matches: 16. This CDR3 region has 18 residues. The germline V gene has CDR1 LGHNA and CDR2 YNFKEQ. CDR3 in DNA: TGTGCCAGCAGCCAAGGATCACGGCCCACAGGGGGCCTCGGTGGCTACACCTTC. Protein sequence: CASSQGSRPTGGLGGYTF.

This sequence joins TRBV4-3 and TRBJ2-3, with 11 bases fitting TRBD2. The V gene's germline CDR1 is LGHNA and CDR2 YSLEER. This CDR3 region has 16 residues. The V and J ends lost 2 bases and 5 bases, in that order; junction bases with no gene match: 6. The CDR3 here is CASSQLSGGVKDTQYF. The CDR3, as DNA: TGCGCCAGCAGCCAACTTAGCGGGGGGGTAAAAGATACGCAGTATTTT.

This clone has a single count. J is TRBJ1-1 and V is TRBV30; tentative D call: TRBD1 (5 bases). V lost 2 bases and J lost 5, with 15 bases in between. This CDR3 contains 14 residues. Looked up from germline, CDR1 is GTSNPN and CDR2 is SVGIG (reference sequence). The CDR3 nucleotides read TGTGCCTGGAGTTGGGATGGGGGAGGGACTGAAGCTTTCTTT. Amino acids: CAWSWDGGGTEAFF.

DNA for the CDR3: TGTGCCAGCAGTCCATTCGGACAGGGGGCGACTGGCTACACCTTC. The encoded protein is CASSPFGQGATGYTF. The chain employs TRBV27 and TRBJ1-2; 11 nucleotides line up with TRBD1. This CDR3 contains 15 residues. V dropped 5 bases and J dropped 7; count of bases not matched to a gene: 9. Germline V gene data show CDR1 as MNHEY and CDR2 as SMNVEV (reference sequence).